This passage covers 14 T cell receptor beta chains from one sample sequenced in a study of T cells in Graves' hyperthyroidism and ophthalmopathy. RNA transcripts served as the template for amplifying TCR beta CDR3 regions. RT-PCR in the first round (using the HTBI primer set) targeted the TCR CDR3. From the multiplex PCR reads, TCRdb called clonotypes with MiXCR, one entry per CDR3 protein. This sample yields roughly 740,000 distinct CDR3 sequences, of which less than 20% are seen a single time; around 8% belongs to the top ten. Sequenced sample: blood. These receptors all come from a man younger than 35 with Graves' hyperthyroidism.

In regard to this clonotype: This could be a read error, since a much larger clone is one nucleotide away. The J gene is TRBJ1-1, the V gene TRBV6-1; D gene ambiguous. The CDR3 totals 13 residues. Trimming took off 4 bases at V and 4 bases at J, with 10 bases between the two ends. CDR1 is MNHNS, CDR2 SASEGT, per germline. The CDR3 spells CASSGLMSTEAFF. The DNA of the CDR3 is TGTGCCAGCAGTGGACTGATGAGCACTGAAGCTTTCTTT.

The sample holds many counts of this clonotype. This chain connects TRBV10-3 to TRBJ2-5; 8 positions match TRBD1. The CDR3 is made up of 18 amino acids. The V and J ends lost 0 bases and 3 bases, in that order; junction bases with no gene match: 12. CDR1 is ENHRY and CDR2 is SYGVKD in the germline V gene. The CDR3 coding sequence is TGTGCCATCAGTGAGTCGATGGACAGGGTTAAATGGAAAGAGACCCAGTACTTC. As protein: CAISESMDRVKWKETQYF.

The CDR3 coding sequence is TGTGCCAGCAGCCAAGAAAATAGCGGGGACTATGTATACGAGCAGTACTTC. It translates to CASSQENSGDYVYEQYF. This chain joins TRBV3-2 and TRBJ2-7; the D call of TRBD2 is as the table states it, not checked on the DNA. TRBV3-2 is a listed pseudogene. This CDR3 has 17 amino acids.

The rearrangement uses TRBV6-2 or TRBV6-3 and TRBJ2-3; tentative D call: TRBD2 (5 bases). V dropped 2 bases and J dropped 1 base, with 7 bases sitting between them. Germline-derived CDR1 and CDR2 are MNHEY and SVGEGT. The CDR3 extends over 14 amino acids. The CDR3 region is CASSYEGRTDTQYF. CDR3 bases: TGTGCCAGCAGTTACGAGGGCCGCACAGATACGCAGTATTTT.

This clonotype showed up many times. The DNA of the CDR3 is TGCAGTGCTAGGGATAGCGCCATAATCTCCTACGAGCAGTACTTC. This translates into CSARDSAIISYEQYF. The chain carries TRBV20-1 and TRBJ2-7, with a possible D match to TRBD2 (5 bases). This CDR3 comprises 15 residues. The germline V gene has CDR1 DFQATT and CDR2 SNEGSKA (reference sequence). With 3 bases removed from V and 0 bases from J, the gap between germline ends came to 15 bases.

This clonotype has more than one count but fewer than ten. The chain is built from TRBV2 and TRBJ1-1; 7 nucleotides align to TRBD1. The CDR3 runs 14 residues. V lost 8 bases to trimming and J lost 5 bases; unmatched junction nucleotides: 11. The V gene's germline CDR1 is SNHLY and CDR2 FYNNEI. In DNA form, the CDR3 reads TGTGCCAGCCCGCGAGACAGGGTGACGACTGAAGCTTTCTTT. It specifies CASPRDRVTTEAFF.

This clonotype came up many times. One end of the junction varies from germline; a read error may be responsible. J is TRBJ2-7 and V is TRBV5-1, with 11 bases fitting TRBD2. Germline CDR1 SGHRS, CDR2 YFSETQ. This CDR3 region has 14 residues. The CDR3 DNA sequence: TGTGCCAGCAGTGGACTAGCGGGCTCCTACGAGCAGTACTTC. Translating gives CASSGLAGSYEQYF.

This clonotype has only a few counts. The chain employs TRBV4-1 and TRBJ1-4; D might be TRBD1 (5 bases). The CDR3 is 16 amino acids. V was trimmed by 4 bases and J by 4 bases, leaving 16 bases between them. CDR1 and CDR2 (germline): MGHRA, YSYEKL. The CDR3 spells CASSLAHGGSNEKLFF. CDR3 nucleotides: TGCGCCAGCAGCCTCGCCCACGGGGGGAGTAATGAAAAACTGTTTTTT.

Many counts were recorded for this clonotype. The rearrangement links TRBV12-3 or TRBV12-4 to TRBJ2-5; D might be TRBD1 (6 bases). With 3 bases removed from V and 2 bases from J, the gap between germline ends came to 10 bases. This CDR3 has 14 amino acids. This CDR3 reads CASSLGQPQETQYF. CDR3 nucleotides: TGTGCCAGCAGTTTGGGACAACCACAAGAGACCCAGTACTTC.

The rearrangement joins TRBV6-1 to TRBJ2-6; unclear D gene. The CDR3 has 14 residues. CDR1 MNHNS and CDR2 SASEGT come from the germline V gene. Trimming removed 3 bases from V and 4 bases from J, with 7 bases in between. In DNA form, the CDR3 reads TGTGCCAGCAGTGACGTGTCCGGGGCCAACGTCCTGACTTTC. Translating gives CASSDVSGANVLTF.

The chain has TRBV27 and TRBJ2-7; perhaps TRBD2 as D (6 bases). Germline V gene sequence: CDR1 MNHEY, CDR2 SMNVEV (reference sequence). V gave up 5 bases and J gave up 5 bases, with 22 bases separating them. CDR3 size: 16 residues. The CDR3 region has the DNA TGTGCCAGCAGTATTAGTGGGCTTGCCGTAGCGGACGAGCAGTACTTC. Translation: CASSISGLAVADEQYF.

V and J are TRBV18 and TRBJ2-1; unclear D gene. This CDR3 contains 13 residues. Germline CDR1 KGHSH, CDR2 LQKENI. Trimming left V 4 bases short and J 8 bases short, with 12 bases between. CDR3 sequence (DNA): TGTGCCAGCTCACAACCTGGGTTCGATGAGCAGTTCTTC. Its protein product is CASSQPGFDEQFF. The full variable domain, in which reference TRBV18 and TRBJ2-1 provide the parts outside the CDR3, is NAGVMQNPRHLVRRRGQEARLRCSPMKGHSHVYWYRQLPEEGLKFMVYLQKENIIDESGMPKERFSAEFPKEGPSILRIQQVVRGDSAAYFCASSQPGFDEQFFGPGTRLTVL.

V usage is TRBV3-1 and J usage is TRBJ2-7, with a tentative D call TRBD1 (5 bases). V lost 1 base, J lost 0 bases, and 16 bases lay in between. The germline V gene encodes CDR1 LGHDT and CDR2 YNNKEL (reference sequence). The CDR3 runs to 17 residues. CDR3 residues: CASSQVGHRKSSYEQYF. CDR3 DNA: TGTGCCAGCAGCCAAGTAGGCCACAGGAAAAGCTCCTACGAGCAGTACTTC.

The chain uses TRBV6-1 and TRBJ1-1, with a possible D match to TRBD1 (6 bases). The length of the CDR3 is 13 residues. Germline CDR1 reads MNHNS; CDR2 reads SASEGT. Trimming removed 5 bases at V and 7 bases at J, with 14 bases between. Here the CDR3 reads CASSQSPDSEAFF. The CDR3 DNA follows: TGTGCCAGCAGTCAGTCCCCGGACAGTGAAGCTTTCTTT.